The 6 T cell receptor beta chains presented below share a single source sample, sequenced in a study of T cells in severe cutaneous drug reactions (dated by TCRdb to between 2017 and 2020). The donors whose samples were sequenced had carbamazepine-induced Stevens-Johnson syndrome or toxic epidermal necrolysis (CBZ-SJS/TEN). Sequenced using an Illumina MiSeq. For both bulk and single-cell sequencing, libraries were prepared with the iRepertoire multiplex PCR system and TCR subtype-specific primers. The reads, reprocessed by TCRdb, yield one row per CDR3 protein sequence and no DNA. This specimen's table enumerates roughly 2,200 distinct CDR3 sequences. The biggest ten clones account for 20% of the sample. Sequencing was performed on PBMCs. All receptors derive from a human donor with Stevens-Johnson syndrome, a severe cutaneous drug reaction.

Frequency places this clonotype as medium-sized (0.01 to 0.1%). This CDR3 reads CASSPKWISSTDTQYF. V and J are TRBV4-1 and TRBJ2-3. Germline V CDR1 and CDR2: MGHRA, YSYEKL. CDR3 length: 16 residues.

This clonotype shows up as medium-sized by frequency. The chain uses TRBV2 and TRBJ2-3; the D call of TRBD2 rests on TCRdb alone, since no DNA is present to check it. CDR1 is SNHLY, CDR2 FYNNEI, per germline. The CDR3 covers 16 residues. CDR3 region: CASTLSPAGAGDTQYF.

In terms of frequency, this clonotype is medium-sized. The chain links TRBV4-1 to TRBJ2-7. The CDR3 consists of 12 residues. The germline gives CDR1 MGHRA, CDR2 YSYEKL. CDR3 amino acids: CASSQDTYEQYF.

The chain carries TRBV28 and TRBJ2-1; the TCRdb D gene call, TRBD1, has no DNA to confirm it. The V gene's germline CDR1 is MDHEN and CDR2 SYDVKM. This CDR3 is 15 amino acids long. This chain's CDR3 is CASSLRTGPYNEQFF.

This clonotype registers medium-sized by frequency. CDR3 loop: CASSQYTSYNEQFF. The chain is built from TRBV4-1 and TRBJ2-1; without DNA, the TCRdb call of TRBD2 cannot be checked. From germline, CDR1 is MGHRA and CDR2 YSYEKL. The CDR3 covers 14 residues.

This clonotype is called medium-sized based on its frequency. The gene calls are TRBV18 and TRBJ1-1; TCRdb names TRBD1, which stays unverified in the absence of DNA. This CDR3 is built from 14 residues. The V gene's germline CDR1 is KGHSH and CDR2 LQKENI. The chain's CDR3 is CASFKQGLNTEAFF.